What follows are 30 T cell receptor beta chains derived from one specimen sequenced in a study of T cell responses to AZD1222 COVID-19 vaccine. TCRdb keeps only in-frame clones here, not all; method: immunoSEQ multiplex PCR. The repertoire holds roughly 150,000 clones, roughly 90% seen once, with approximately 1.5% in the top ten. The source material was peripheral blood, sampled 28 days after the second AZD1222 dose. These receptors came from an adult who received the AZD1222 COVID-19 vaccine.

This clone was found a few times. The chain uses TRBV6-2 or TRBV6-3 and TRBJ1-1, with 10 positions matching TRBD1. J was trimmed by 3 bases and V by 4 bases; bases with no gene match: 11. This CDR3 contains 17 residues. In germline, CDR1 is MNHEY, CDR2 SVGEGT. CDR3 in amino acids: CASSSPGQGRRDTEAFF. The CDR3 DNA sequence: TGTGCCAGCAGTTCACCGGGACAGGGGAGAAGGGACACTGAAGCTTTCTTT.

The J gene is TRBJ2-1, the V gene TRBV13; D uncertain. The CDR3 consists of 12 residues. The V end lost 5 bases, the J end lost 3 bases, and 5 bases lay between the germline ends. Germline V CDR1 and CDR2: PRHDT, FYEKMQ (reference sequence). For the CDR3, the DNA is TGTGCCAGCAGCCGACGCTACAATGAGCAGTTCTTC. Protein sequence: CASSRRYNEQFF.

The CDR3 region is CASSVLSGRAYEQFF. The CDR3 bases are TGTGCCAGTAGTGTTCTTAGCGGGAGGGCCTATGAGCAGTTCTTC. V and J are TRBV19 and TRBJ2-1; 11 bases line up with TRBD2. The length of the CDR3 is 15 residues. Germline V gene sequence: CDR1 LNHDA, CDR2 SQIVND (reference sequence). J lost 8 bases, V lost 5 bases, and 8 bases had no gene match. Drawing the rest from reference TRBV19 and TRBJ2-1, the complete variable domain is DGGITQSPKYLFRKEGQNVTLSCEQNLNHDAMYWYRQDPGQGLRLIYYSQIVNDFQKGDIAEGYSVSREKKESFPLTVTSAQKNPTAFYLCASSVLSGRAYEQFFGPGTRLTVL.

The chain uses TRBV7-2 and TRBJ1-5; a weak D match, TRBD1 (6 bases). The CDR3 totals 15 residues. Trimming took off 1 base at V and 7 bases at J, with 14 bases between the two ends. Germline-derived CDR1 and CDR2 are SGHTA and FQGNSA. CDR3 bases: TGTGCCAGCAGCTTAGAGTCAGGGGTAGGACAGCCCCAGCATTTT. This sequence encodes CASSLESGVGQPQHF.

The J gene is TRBJ1-2, the V gene TRBV3-1 (or the pseudogene TRBV3-2); D is possibly TRBD1 (6 bases). CDR1 and CDR2 (germline): LGHDT, YNNKEL (reference sequence). Trimming cost V 0 bases and J 8 bases, with 13 bases left between them. The CDR3 contains 14 residues. The CDR3 region has the DNA TGTGCCAGCAGCCAAGATTGGGGGGCGGAGGGCTACACCTTC. This translates into CASSQDWGAEGYTF.

Comments on this clone: Other DNA sequences from this sample encode an identical CDR3 as well. The genes are TRBV27 and TRBJ2-2, with D tentatively TRBD2 (5 bases). Germline CDR1 and CDR2: MNHEY and SMNVEV (reference sequence). This CDR3 comprises 12 residues. V was cut by 5 bases and J by 7 bases, with 8 bases left in between. CDR3 DNA sequence: TGTGCCAGCAGTCGAGGAGGCGGGGAGCTGTTTTTT. Translated: CASSRGGGELFF.

This chain joins TRBV2 and TRBJ1-6; possibly TRBD1 for D (5 bases). The germline V and J ends were trimmed by 3 bases and 11 bases, with 14 bases remaining between them. Germline-derived CDR1 and CDR2 are SNHLY and FYNNEI. The CDR3 runs to 14 residues. The CDR3 coding sequence is TGTGCCAGCAGTGATTGGGGAGACAGCGCACCCCTCCACTTT. Protein: CASSDWGDSAPLHF.

This sequence joins TRBV27 and TRBJ2-3; D perhaps matches TRBD2 (5 bases). The V end lost 2 bases, the J end lost 5 bases, and 8 bases lay between the germline ends. The CDR3 totals 13 residues. Germline lookup yields CDR1 MNHEY and CDR2 SMNVEV (reference sequence). Here the CDR3 DNA reads TGTGCCAGCAGTTTAGTCACTAGAGATACGCAGTATTTT. Protein: CASSLVTRDTQYF.

This clone was seen only a few times. CDR3 in amino acids: CASSVGPGLDYEQYF. DNA of the CDR3: TGTGCCAGCAGTGTGGGTCCAGGACTTGACTACGAGCAGTACTTC. This sequence joins TRBV2 and TRBJ2-7, with a possible D match to TRBD2 (5 bases). The V end was cut by 4 bases, the J end by 3 bases, with 16 bases between. The CDR3 has 15 residues. The germline V gene encodes CDR1 SNHLY and CDR2 FYNNEI.

The rearrangement links TRBV18 to TRBJ1-5, with D unresolved. The germline V gene encodes CDR1 KGHSH and CDR2 LQKENI. This CDR3 region has 14 residues. Trimming removed 2 bases at V and 9 bases at J, with 14 bases between. CDR3 bases: TGTGCCAGCTCACCAAGCTTAGACGGGCGGCCCCAGCATTTT. This gives the protein CASSPSLDGRPQHF.

The chain combines TRBV19 with TRBJ2-3, with D unresolved. This CDR3 spans 13 amino acids. Trimming removed 6 bases from V and 0 bases from J, with 7 bases in between. CDR1 LNHDA and CDR2 SQIVND come from the germline V gene (reference sequence). In DNA form, the CDR3 reads TGTGCCAGTAGCGACCGGAGCACAGATACGCAGTATTTT. Its protein is CASSDRSTDTQYF.

This rearrangement joins TRBV6-5 to TRBJ2-3; D may be TRBD2 (5 bases). The length of the CDR3 is 15 residues. With 7 bases removed from V and 2 bases from J, the gap between germline ends came to 16 bases. Germline V lookup: CDR1 MNHEY, CDR2 SVGAGI. The DNA for the CDR3 is TGTGCCAGCACGGTCGGGAACAGCTTCACAGATACGCAGTATTTT. Encoded protein: CASTVGNSFTDTQYF.

This clone was found once. J is TRBJ1-2 and V is TRBV27; a possible D gene is TRBD1 (5 bases). The CDR3 spans 15 residues. The V and J ends lost 7 bases and 7 bases respectively, with 22 bases between them. Germline loops: CDR1 MNHEY, CDR2 SMNVEV (reference sequence). The CDR3 reads CASTPSGRLAAGYTF. The CDR3 DNA reads TGTGCCAGCACCCCCTCGGGACGCCTGGCGGCTGGCTACACCTTC.

The V call is TRBV29-1, the J call TRBJ1-1; possible D gene TRBD1, 6 bases. CDR3 length: 14 amino acids. The V gene's germline CDR1 is SQVTM and CDR2 ANQGSEA. The V end lost 2 bases, the J end lost 0 bases, and 10 bases lay between the germline ends. CDR3 region: CSVEPGVMNTEAFF. In nucleotides, the CDR3 is TGCAGCGTTGAACCAGGGGTCATGAACACTGAAGCTTTCTTT.

This chain connects TRBV7-9 to TRBJ2-7, with TRBD1 matching over 7 bases. The CDR3 spans 13 residues. The germline V gene encodes CDR1 SEHNR and CDR2 FQNEAQ (reference sequence). V was pared by 1 base and J by 4 bases, with 1 base of the junction left unmatched. The CDR3 sequence: CASSLGGQYEQYF. The CDR3 DNA reads TGTGCCAGCAGCTTAGGGGGACAGTACGAGCAGTACTTC. The whole variable domain, remainder taken from reference TRBV7-9 and TRBJ2-7, is DTGVSQNPRHKITKRGQNVTFRCDPISEHNRLYWYRQTLGQGPEFLTYFQNEAQLEKSRLLSDRFSAERPKGSFSTLEIQRTEQGDSAMYLCASSLGGQYEQYFGPGTRLTVT.

The chain links TRBV9 to TRBJ1-1; the D gene is possibly TRBD1 (5 bases). CDR3 length: 15 residues. Germline lookup yields CDR1 SGDLS and CDR2 YYNGEE. V shed 0 bases and J shed 4 bases, with 13 bases lying between them. In nucleotides, the CDR3 is TGTGCCAGCAGCGTAGAGCCGCAGGGACTCACTGAAGCTTTCTTT. Translated: CASSVEPQGLTEAFF.

V and J are TRBV10-3 and TRBJ2-7; 10 bases are a match to TRBD1. This CDR3 is 13 amino acids long. Germline loops: CDR1 ENHRY, CDR2 SYGVKD. V trimming: 8 bases; J trimming: 7 bases; junction bases outside the gene matches: 8. CDR3 region: CAIEGQGRGEQYF. The CDR3, as DNA: TGTGCCATCGAGGGACAGGGGAGAGGAGAGCAGTACTTC.

The rearrangement uses TRBV6-2 or TRBV6-3 and TRBJ1-5; no clear D. Germline lookup yields CDR1 MNHEY and CDR2 SVGEGT. Trimming cost V 5 bases and J 2 bases, with 10 bases left between them. This CDR3 comprises 14 residues. In DNA form, the CDR3 reads TGTGCCAGCAGTCCGAGGGCTGGCAATCAGCCCCAGCATTTT. Residues: CASSPRAGNQPQHF.

This chain joins TRBV5-6 and TRBJ1-2; 7 bases are shared with TRBD1. CDR1 is SGHDT, CDR2 YYEEEE, per germline. The junction had 4 bases not matched to a gene; V was cut back by 3 bases and J by 5 bases. The CDR3 consists of 13 residues. CDR3 residues: CASSSGTVYGYTF. In DNA, the CDR3 is TGTGCCAGCAGCTCCGGGACAGTTTATGGCTACACCTTC.

The chain joins TRBV18 to TRBJ2-4; no definite D call. V lost 0 bases, J lost 7 bases, and 10 bases lay in between. The CDR3 covers 14 residues. Per the germline V gene, CDR1 is KGHSH and CDR2 is LQKENI. The CDR3 region has the DNA TGTGCCAGCTCACCACCCGAACTGCGGAACATTCAGTACTTC. Its translation: CASSPPELRNIQYF.

The chain is built from TRBV7-9 and TRBJ2-2; D remains unclear. The CDR3 length is 16 residues. The V end lost 4 bases, the J end lost 9 bases, and 21 bases lay between the germline ends. Germline V lookup: CDR1 SEHNR, CDR2 FQNEAQ (reference sequence). The CDR3: CASSSDLAWSDRELFF. The CDR3 nucleotides read TGTGCCAGCAGCTCCGACCTCGCATGGAGCGACCGGGAGCTGTTTTTT.

This sequence joins TRBV6-1 and TRBJ1-5; D uncertain. CDR3 length equals 16 residues. Germline V lookup: CDR1 MNHNS, CDR2 SASEGT. The V end was cut by 0 bases, the J end by 0 bases, with 9 bases between. This CDR3 is CASSEAVWYSNQPQHF. CDR3 DNA sequence: TGTGCCAGCAGTGAAGCGGTGTGGTATAGCAATCAGCCCCAGCATTTT.

The chain links TRBV15 to TRBJ1-1; D gene uncertain. V lost 1 base and J 1 base, leaving 7 bases between the germline ends. From germline, CDR1 is LNHNV and CDR2 YYDKDF (reference sequence). CDR3 length: 14 residues. The CDR3 spells CATSRGGENTEAFF. CDR3 coding DNA: TGTGCCACCAGCAGAGGAGGAGAGAACACTGAAGCTTTCTTT.

The CDR3 reads CASSGGGSGTEAFF. The CDR3 DNA reads TGCGCCAGCAGCGGGGGAGGGTCGGGAACTGAAGCTTTCTTT. The chain joins TRBV5-1 to TRBJ1-1, with D maybe TRBD1 (5 bases). The CDR3 is 14 residues long. Germline V gene data show CDR1 as SGHRS and CDR2 as YFSETQ. V lost 4 bases to trimming and J lost 5 bases, with 15 bases between them.

The V and J genes are TRBV24-1 and TRBJ2-5; D is possibly TRBD1 (6 bases). This CDR3 is built from 15 residues. The germline CDR1 and CDR2 sequences are KGHDR and SFDVKD. V lost 3 bases and J 3 bases, leaving 13 bases between the germline ends. In DNA, the CDR3 is TGTGCCACCAGTGATCCAGGGGCGACTAAAGAGACCCAGTACTTC. As protein: CATSDPGATKETQYF.

This chain connects TRBV24-1 to TRBJ2-2; 7 nucleotides match TRBD2. V lost 9 bases to trimming and J lost 0 bases; unmatched junction nucleotides: 9. The germline gives CDR1 KGHDR, CDR2 SFDVKD. The length of the CDR3 is 16 residues. CDR3 DNA: TGTGCCACCGGGGACGGGACTATTACGAACACCGGGGAGCTGTTTTTT. It yields the protein CATGDGTITNTGELFF.

The chain recombines TRBV9 with TRBJ2-7; possible D gene TRBD2, 6 bases. The germline gives CDR1 SGDLS, CDR2 YYNGEE. The V end was cut by 0 bases, the J end by 6 bases, with 16 bases between. CDR3 size: 15 residues. This CDR3 is CASSVGGVGAGEQYF. The CDR3 DNA reads as TGTGCCAGCAGCGTAGGCGGGGTCGGGGCAGGCGAGCAGTACTTC.

The chain uses TRBV13 and TRBJ2-3; a weak D match, TRBD2 (6 bases). The CDR3 totals 13 residues. With 4 bases removed from V and 8 bases from J, the gap between germline ends came to 13 bases. The germline CDR1 and CDR2 sequences are PRHDT and FYEKMQ (reference sequence). Written as DNA, the CDR3 is TGTGCCAGCAGCTACCTCGGGGGTGGTACGCAGTATTTT. It yields the protein CASSYLGGGTQYF.

This chain links TRBV28 with TRBJ1-6, with D perhaps TRBD1 (6 bases). Trimming removed 6 bases from V and 9 bases from J, with 12 bases in between. The CDR3 contains 13 residues. From germline, CDR1 is MDHEN and CDR2 SYDVKM. CDR3: CASRVGGPSPLHF. In nucleotides, the CDR3 is TGTGCCAGCAGGGTAGGGGGTCCTTCACCCCTCCACTTT. The complete variable domain, with remaining parts taken from reference TRBV28 and TRBJ1-6, reads DVKVTQSSRYLVKRTGEKVFLECVQDMDHENMFWYRQDPGLGLRLIYFSYDVKMKEKGDIPEGYSVSREKKERFSLILESASTNQTSMYLCASRVGGPSPLHFGNGTRLTVT.

This clone was counted once. The chain uses TRBV15 and TRBJ2-2, with D perhaps matching TRBD1 or TRBD2 (6 bases each). This CDR3 region has 17 residues. The ends were cut back, 5 bases at V and 1 base at J, with 17 bases in the middle. CDR1 and CDR2 (germline): LNHNV, YYDKDF (reference sequence). The CDR3 sequence is CATSGGGQGRNTGELFF. Written as DNA, the CDR3 is TGTGCCACCAGCGGAGGGGGTCAGGGACGGAACACCGGGGAGCTGTTTTTT. The whole variable domain, remainder taken from reference TRBV15 and TRBJ2-2, is DAMVIQNPRYQVTQFGKPVTLSCSQTLNHNVMYWYQQKSSQAPKLLFHYYDKDFNNEADTPDNFQSRRPNTSFCFLDIRSPGLGDTAMYLCATSGGGQGRNTGELFFGEGSRLTVL.